This passage covers 2 T cell receptor beta chains from one sample sequenced in a study of control samples from healthy donors and cancer patients. Using immunoSEQ multiplex PCR, the repertoire was profiled, and TCRdb retains in-frame clones only, with some absent. The table shows fewer than 110,000 clones, with about 89% occurring only once. Material: blood. Source of these receptors: a man aged 25-40 years in good health.

The CDR3 DNA sequence: TGCGCCAGCAGCCAGGGGGTGGCGGTTTCCTACGAGCAGTACTTC. As protein: CASSQGVAVSYEQYF. The chain recombines TRBV4-1 with TRBJ2-7; D could derive from TRBD1 or TRBD2 (5 bases each). This CDR3 has 15 amino acids. V was cut by 3 bases and J by 1 base, with 13 bases left in between. The germline gives CDR1 MGHRA, CDR2 YSYEKL.

This clone was detected only a few times. The gene calls are TRBV12-3 or TRBV12-4 and TRBJ2-1, with D uncertain. Deletions cut 2 bases from V and 7 bases from J, with 3 bases between. This CDR3 contains 11 residues. The DNA of the CDR3 is TGTGCCAGCAGTTTAAAGAATGAGCAGTTCTTC. Protein: CASSLKNEQFF.